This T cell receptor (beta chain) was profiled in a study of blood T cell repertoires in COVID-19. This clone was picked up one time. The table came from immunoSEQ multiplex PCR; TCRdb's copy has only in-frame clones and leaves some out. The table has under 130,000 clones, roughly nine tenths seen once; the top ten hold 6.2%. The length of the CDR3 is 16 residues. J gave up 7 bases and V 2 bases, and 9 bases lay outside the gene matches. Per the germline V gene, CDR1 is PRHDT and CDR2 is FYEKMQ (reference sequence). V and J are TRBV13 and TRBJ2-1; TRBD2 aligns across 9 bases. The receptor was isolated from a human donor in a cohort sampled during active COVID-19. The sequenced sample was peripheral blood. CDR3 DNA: TGTGCCAGCAGCTTAAGCGGCAGCGGGGGGATAAATGAGCAGTTCTTC. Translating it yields CASSLSGSGGINEQFF.